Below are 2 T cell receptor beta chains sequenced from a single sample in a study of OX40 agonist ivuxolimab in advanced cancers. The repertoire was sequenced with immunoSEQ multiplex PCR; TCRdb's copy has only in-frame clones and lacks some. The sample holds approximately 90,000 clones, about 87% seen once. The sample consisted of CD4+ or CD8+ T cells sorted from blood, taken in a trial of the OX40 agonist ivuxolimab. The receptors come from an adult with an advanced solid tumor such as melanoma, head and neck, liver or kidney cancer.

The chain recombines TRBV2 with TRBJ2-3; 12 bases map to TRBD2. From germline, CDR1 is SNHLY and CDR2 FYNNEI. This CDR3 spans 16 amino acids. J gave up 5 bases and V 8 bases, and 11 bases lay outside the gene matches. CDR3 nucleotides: TGTGCCAGCTTACTAGCGGGAGGCCCGCGGGGAGATACGCAGTATTTT. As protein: CASLLAGGPRGDTQYF.

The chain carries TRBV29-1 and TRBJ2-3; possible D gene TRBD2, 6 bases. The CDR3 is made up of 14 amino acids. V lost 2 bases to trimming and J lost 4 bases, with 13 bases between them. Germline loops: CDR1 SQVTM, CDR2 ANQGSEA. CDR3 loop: CSVESPGVPDTQYF. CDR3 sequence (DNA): TGCAGCGTTGAATCCCCGGGGGTGCCAGATACGCAGTATTTT.